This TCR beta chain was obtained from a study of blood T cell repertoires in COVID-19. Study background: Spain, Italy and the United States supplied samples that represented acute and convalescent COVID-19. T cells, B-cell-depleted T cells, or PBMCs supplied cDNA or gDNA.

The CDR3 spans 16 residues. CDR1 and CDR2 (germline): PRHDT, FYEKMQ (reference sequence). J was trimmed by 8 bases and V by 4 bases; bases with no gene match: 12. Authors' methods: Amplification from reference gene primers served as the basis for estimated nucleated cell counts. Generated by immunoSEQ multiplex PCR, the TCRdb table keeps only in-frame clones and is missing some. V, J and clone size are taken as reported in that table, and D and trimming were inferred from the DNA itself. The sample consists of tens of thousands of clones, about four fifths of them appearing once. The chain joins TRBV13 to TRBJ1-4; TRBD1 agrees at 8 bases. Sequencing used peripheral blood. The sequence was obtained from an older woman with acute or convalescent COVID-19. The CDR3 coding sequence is TGTGCCAGCAGCTCCCGTTCAGGGGGCGTGCGGGAAAAACTGTTTTTT. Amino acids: CASSSRSGGVREKLFF.